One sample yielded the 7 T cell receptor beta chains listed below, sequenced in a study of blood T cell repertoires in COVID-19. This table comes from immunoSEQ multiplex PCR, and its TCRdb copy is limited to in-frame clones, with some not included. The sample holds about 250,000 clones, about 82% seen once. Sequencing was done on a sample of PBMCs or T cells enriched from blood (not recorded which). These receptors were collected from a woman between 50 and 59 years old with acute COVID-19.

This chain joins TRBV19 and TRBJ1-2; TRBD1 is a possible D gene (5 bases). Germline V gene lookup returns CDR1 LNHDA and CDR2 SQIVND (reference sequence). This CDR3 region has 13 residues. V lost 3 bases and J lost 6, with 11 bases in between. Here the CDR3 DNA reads TGTGCCAGTAGTATGTTCCAGGGTCATGGCTACACCTTC. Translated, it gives CASSMFQGHGYTF.

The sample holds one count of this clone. CDR3 DNA: TGTGCCAGCAGTTGGGAAGGGGCAAAGGCCGGGGAGCTGTTTTTT. This translates into CASSWEGAKAGELFF. The rearrangement links TRBV6-5 to TRBJ2-2; perhaps TRBD1 as D (5 bases). The CDR3 length is 15 residues. Germline V gene lookup returns CDR1 MNHEY and CDR2 SVGAGI. V was shortened by 4 bases and J by 6 bases, with 15 bases between the two germline ends.

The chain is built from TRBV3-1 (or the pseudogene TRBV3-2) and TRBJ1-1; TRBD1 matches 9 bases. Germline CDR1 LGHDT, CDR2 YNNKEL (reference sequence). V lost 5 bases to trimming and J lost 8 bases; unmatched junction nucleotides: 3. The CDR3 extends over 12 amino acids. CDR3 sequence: CASSYGTGEAFF. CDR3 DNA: TGTGCCAGCAGCTACGGGACAGGGGAAGCTTTCTTT.

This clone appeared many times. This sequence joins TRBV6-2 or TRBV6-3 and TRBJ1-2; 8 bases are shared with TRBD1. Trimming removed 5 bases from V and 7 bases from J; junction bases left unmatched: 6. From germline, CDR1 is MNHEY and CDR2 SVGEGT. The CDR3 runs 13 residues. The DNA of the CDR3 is TGTGCCAGCAGTCCCGGACAGGGTCGTGGCTACACCTTC. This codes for CASSPGQGRGYTF.

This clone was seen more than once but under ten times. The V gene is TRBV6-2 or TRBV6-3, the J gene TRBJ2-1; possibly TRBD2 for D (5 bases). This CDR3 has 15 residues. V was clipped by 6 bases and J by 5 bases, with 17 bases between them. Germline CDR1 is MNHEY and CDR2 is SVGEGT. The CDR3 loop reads CASSPDSLFHNEQFF. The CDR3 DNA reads TGTGCCAGCAGCCCGGACTCCCTGTTCCACAATGAGCAGTTCTTC.

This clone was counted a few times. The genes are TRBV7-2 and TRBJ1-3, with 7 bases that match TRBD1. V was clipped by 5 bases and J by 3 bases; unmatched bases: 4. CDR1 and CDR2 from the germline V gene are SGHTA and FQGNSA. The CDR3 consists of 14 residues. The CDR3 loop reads CASSPDRVGNTIYF. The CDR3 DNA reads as TGTGCCAGCAGCCCCGACAGGGTTGGAAACACCATATATTTT.

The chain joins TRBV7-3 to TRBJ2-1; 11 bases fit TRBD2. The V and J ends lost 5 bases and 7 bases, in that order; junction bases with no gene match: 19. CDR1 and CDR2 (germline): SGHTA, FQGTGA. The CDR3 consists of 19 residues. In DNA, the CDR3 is TGTGCCAGCAGCCCCTATTGGGGGACTAGCGGCGCTCCGACAAATGAGCAGTTCTTC. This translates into CASSPYWGTSGAPTNEQFF.